Listed below are T cell receptor beta chains from one sample, sequenced in a study of regulatory T cells in long-lasting Graves disease. TCRdb re-called the multiplex PCR reads through MiXCR, storing one row per CDR3 protein. The sample lists approximately 470,000 distinct CDR3 sequences, roughly 20% occurring once. The sample here was peripheral blood mononuclear cells (PBMCs), taken when the disease was refractory, from a patient treated with antithyroid drugs. Source of these receptors: a female donor with Graves disease. The CDR3 runs from the conserved cysteine through the conserved F or W. D genes are given only for firm matches. For some rows the clone size is stated as once, few or many, or as a class when expanded; others skip it.

V gene: TRBV29-1; clone size: once; J gene: TRBJ2-5; D gene: TRBD1; CDR3 DNA: TGCAGCGCAGACTTGGGACAGGAGAAGACCAAGGGCCCAGAGACCCAGTACTTC; CDR3 protein: CSADLGQEKTKGPETQYF
V gene: TRBV19; clone size: few; J gene: TRBJ2-7; D gene: NA; CDR3 DNA: TGTGCCAGTAGTCCGATGGGGAGAACCGACGAGCAGTACTTC; CDR3 protein: CASSPMGRTDEQYF
V gene: TRBV19; clone size: few; J gene: TRBJ1-5; D gene: TRBD1; CDR3 DNA: TGTGCCAGTAGTATGGGGACAGGGAACAATCAGCCCCAGCATTTT; CDR3 protein: CASSMGTGNNQPQHF
V gene: TRBV27; clone size: NA; J gene: TRBJ1-1; D gene: TRBD1; CDR3 DNA: TGTGCCAGCAAACAGGGGACTGAAGCTTTCTTT; CDR3 protein: CASKQGTEAFF
V gene: TRBV5-5; clone size: many; J gene: TRBJ2-7; D gene: NA; CDR3 DNA: TGTGCCAGCAGCTTGGAGTTCGGATGGGGAGGCTACGAGCAGTACTTC; CDR3 protein: CASSLEFGWGGYEQYF
V gene: TRBV28; clone size: many; J gene: TRBJ1-5; D gene: NA; CDR3 DNA: TGTGCCAGCAGTTTACACGGGCAGCTCAATCAGCCCCAGCATTTT; CDR3 protein: CASSLHGQLNQPQHF
V gene: TRBV7-8; clone size: NA; J gene: TRBJ2-3; D gene: TRBD2; CDR3 DNA: TGTGCCAGCACCCCCCCCGGACTAGCGGGAGGGGGTGCAGATACGCAGTATTTT; CDR3 protein: CASTPPGLAGGGADTQYF
V gene: TRBV6-9; clone size: NA; J gene: TRBJ2-1; D gene: NA; CDR3 DNA: TGTGCCAGCAGTTTTGAAAAAAACAATGAGCAGTTCTTC; CDR3 protein: CASSFEKNNEQFF
V gene: TRBV5-1; clone size: few; J gene: TRBJ1-1; D gene: NA; CDR3 DNA: TGCGCCAGCAAGGTCTCCCGAGGGATGAACACTGAAGCTTTCTTT; CDR3 protein: CASKVSRGMNTEAFF
V gene: TRBV19; clone size: NA; J gene: TRBJ2-1; D gene: NA; CDR3 DNA: TGTGCCAGTAGCCCGGGACGCACATACAATGAGCAGTTCTTC; CDR3 protein: CASSPGRTYNEQFF
V gene: TRBV7-3; clone size: few; J gene: TRBJ2-7; D gene: NA; CDR3 DNA: TGTGCCAGCAGCTTAAATCCCACCTACGAGCAGTACTTC; CDR3 protein: CASSLNPTYEQYF
V gene: TRBV5-4; clone size: few; J gene: TRBJ1-4; D gene: TRBD1; CDR3 DNA: TGTGCCAGCAGCTTGGGGCCGACAGGGGCGGAGGGAGAAAAACTGTTTTTT; CDR3 protein: CASSLGPTGAEGEKLFF
V gene: TRBV10-3; clone size: many; J gene: TRBJ1-2; D gene: NA; CDR3 DNA: TGTGCCATCAGTGAGTCTATGAGCGCAGAGGGCTACACCTTC; CDR3 protein: CAISESMSAEGYTF
V gene: TRBV7-2; clone size: NA; J gene: TRBJ2-7; D gene: TRBD1; CDR3 DNA: TGTGCCAGCAGCTTAGCGCTAGGGACAGGAACCTACGAGCAGTACTTC; CDR3 protein: CASSLALGTGTYEQYF
V gene: TRBV20-1; clone size: NA; J gene: TRBJ2-1; D gene: NA; CDR3 DNA: TGCAGTGCTAGTGGCCAGGGCCTCGGAAATGAGCAGTTCTTC; CDR3 protein: CSASGQGLGNEQFF
V gene: TRBV4-3; clone size: many; J gene: TRBJ1-5; D gene: NA; CDR3 DNA: TGCGCCAGCAGCCAGGGACATGGACCCAATCAGCCCCAGCATTTT; CDR3 protein: CASSQGHGPNQPQHF
V gene: TRBV2; clone size: many; J gene: TRBJ1-5; D gene: NA; CDR3 DNA: TGTGCCAGCGAAGCGGGGATGTCCCCACATCAGCCCCAGCATTTT; CDR3 protein: CASEAGMSPHQPQHF
V gene: TRBV3-1; clone size: few; J gene: TRBJ2-1; D gene: NA; CDR3 DNA: TGTGCCAGCAGCCAGCCAATCGGGGGGCTTAAGGACAATGAGCAGTTCTTC; CDR3 protein: CASSQPIGGLKDNEQFF
V gene: TRBV5-6; clone size: NA; J gene: TRBJ1-1; D gene: NA; CDR3 DNA: TGTGCCAGCAGCTTGGGATCGTTGGGGGCGCGGGGCACTGAAGCTTTCTTT; CDR3 protein: CASSLGSLGARGTEAFF
V gene: TRBV19; clone size: few; J gene: TRBJ2-7; D gene: NA; CDR3 DNA: TGTGCCAGTAGTATACAGGGGCGGGAAGTCTACGAGCAGTACTTC; CDR3 protein: CASSIQGREVYEQYF
V gene: TRBV12-3/TRBV12-4; clone size: many; J gene: TRBJ1-1; D gene: NA; CDR3 DNA: TGTGCCAGCACCCTTCACAGCGGGAGAGAAGCTTTCTTT; CDR3 protein: CASTLHSGREAFF
V gene: TRBV11-2; clone size: NA; J gene: TRBJ1-5; D gene: TRBD1; CDR3 DNA: TGTGCCAGCAGCGGAGGGACAGGGGGTCAGCCCCAGCATTTT; CDR3 protein: CASSGGTGGQPQHF
V gene: TRBV30; clone size: many; J gene: TRBJ1-6; D gene: NA; CDR3 DNA: TGTGCCTGCAATGGACAGATGGATTCACCCCTCCACTTT; CDR3 protein: CACNGQMDSPLHF
V gene: TRBV7-2; clone size: many; J gene: TRBJ2-5; D gene: TRBD2; CDR3 DNA: TGTGCCAGCAGCTTAGTCGGACTAGCGGGAGGGCTGAGGCAAGAGACCCAGTACTTC; CDR3 protein: CASSLVGLAGGLRQETQYF
V gene: TRBV20-1; clone size: many; J gene: TRBJ2-7; D gene: TRBD1; CDR3 DNA: TGCAGTGCTCGCCCAGGGGGCGCCTACGAGCAGTACTTC; CDR3 protein: CSARPGGAYEQYF
V gene: TRBV28; clone size: NA; J gene: TRBJ1-5; D gene: TRBD1; CDR3 DNA: TGTGCCAGCAGTCCTCACTCCGGGACAGGGCGAAATCAGCCCCAGCATTTT; CDR3 protein: CASSPHSGTGRNQPQHF